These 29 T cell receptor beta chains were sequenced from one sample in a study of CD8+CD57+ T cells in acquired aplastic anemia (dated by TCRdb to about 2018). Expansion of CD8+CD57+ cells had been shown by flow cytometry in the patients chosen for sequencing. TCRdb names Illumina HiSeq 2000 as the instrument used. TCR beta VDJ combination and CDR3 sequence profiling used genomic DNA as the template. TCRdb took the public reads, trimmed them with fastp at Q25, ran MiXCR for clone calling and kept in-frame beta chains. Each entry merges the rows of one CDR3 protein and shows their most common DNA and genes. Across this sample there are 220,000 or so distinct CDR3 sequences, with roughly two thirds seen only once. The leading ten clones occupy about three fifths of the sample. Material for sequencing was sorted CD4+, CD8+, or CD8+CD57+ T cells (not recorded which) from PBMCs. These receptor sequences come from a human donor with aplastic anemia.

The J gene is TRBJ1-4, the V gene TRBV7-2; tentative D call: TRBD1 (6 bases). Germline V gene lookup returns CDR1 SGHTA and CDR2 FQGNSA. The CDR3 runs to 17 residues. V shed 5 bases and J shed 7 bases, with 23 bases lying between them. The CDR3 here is CASSPGQLSVSAEKLFF. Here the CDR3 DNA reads TGTGCCAGCAGCCCCGGACAGCTGTCGGTTTCCGCTGAAAAACTGTTTTTT.

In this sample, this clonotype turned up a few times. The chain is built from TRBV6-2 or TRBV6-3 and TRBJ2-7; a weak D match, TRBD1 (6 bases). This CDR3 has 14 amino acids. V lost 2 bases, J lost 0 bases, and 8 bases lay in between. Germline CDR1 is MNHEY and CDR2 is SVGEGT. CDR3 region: CASSYGTNSYEQYF. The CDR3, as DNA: TGTGCCAGCAGTTACGGGACAAACTCCTACGAGCAGTACTTC.

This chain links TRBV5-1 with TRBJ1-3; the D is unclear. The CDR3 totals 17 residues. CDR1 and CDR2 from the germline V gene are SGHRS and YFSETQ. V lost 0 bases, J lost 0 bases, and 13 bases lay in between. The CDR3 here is CASSLGDPKGSGNTIYF. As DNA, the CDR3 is TGCGCCAGCAGCTTGGGAGACCCAAAGGGCTCTGGAAACACCATATATTTT.

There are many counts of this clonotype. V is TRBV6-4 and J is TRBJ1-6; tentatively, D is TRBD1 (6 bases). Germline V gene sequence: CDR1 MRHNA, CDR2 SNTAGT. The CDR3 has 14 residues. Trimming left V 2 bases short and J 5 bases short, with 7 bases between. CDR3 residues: CASSDGGDNSPLHF. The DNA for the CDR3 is TGTGCCAGCAGTGACGGGGGCGATAATTCACCCCTCCACTTT.

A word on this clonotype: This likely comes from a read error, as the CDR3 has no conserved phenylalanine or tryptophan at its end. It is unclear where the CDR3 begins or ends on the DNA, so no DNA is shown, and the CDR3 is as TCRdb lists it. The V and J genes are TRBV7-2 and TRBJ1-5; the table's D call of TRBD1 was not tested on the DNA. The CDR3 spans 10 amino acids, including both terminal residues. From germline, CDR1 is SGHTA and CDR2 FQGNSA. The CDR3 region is CASSFGVGKG.

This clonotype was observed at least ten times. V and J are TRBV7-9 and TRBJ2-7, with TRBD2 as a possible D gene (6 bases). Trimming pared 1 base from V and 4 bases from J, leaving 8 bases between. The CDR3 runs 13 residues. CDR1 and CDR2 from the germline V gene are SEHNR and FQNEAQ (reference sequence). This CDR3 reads CASSLGGGYEQYF. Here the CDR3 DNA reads TGTGCCAGCAGCTTAGGTGGGGGGTACGAGCAGTACTTC.

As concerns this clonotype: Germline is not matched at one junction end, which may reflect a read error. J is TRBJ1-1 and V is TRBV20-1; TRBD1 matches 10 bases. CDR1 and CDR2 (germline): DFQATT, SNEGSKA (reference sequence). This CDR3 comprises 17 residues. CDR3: CSARGKTGGDRNTEALF. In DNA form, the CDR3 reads TGCAGTGCTAGAGGCAAGACAGGGGGCGATAGGAACACTGAAGCTCTCTTT.

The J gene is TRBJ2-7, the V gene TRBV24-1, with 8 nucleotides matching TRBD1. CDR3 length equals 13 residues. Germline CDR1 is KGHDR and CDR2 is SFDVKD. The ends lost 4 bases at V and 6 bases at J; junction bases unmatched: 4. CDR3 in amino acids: CATSDSDRAEQYF. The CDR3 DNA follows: TGTGCCACCAGTGACTCGGACAGGGCCGAGCAGTACTTC.

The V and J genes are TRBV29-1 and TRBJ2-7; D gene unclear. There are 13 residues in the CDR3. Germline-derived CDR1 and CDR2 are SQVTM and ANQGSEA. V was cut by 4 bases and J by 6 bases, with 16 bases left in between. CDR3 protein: CSVGLGRSGEQYF. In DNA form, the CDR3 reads TGCAGCGTTGGGTTGGGCCGTTCTGGCGAGCAGTACTTC.

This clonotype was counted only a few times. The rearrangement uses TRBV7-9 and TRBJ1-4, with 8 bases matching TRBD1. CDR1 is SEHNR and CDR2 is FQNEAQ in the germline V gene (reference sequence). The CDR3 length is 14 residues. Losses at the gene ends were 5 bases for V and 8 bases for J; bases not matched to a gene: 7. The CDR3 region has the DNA TGTGCCAGCAGCCTGGACAGGGTGGACGAAAAACTGTTTTTT. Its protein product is CASSLDRVDEKLFF.

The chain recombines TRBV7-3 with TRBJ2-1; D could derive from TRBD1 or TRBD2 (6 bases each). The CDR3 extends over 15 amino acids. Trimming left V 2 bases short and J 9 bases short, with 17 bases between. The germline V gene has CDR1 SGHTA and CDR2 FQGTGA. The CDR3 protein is CASSLSQGTEVEQFF. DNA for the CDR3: TGTGCCAGCAGCTTATCCCAGGGGACTGAGGTTGAGCAGTTCTTC.

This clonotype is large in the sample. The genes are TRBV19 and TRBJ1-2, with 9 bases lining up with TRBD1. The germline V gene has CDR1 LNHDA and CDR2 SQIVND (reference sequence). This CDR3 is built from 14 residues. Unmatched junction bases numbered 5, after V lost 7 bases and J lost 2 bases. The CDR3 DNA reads TGTGCCAGTAACACAGGGGGCCAGAACTATGGCTACACCTTC. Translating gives CASNTGGQNYGYTF. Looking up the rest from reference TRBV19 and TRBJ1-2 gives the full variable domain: DGGITQSPKYLFRKEGQNVTLSCEQNLNHDAMYWYRQDPGQGLRLIYYSQIVNDFQKGDIAEGYSVSREKKESFPLTVTSAQKNPTAFYLCASNTGGQNYGYTFGSGTRLTVV.

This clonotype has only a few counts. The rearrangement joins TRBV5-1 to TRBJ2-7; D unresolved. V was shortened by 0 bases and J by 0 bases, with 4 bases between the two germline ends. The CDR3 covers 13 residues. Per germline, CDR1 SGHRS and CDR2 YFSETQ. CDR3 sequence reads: CASSLVGSYEQYF. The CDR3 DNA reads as TGCGCCAGCAGCTTGGTCGGCTCCTACGAGCAGTACTTC.

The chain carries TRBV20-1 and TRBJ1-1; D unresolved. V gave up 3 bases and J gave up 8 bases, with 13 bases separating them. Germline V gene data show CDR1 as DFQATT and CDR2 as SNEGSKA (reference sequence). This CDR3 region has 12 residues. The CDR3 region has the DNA TGCAGTGCTAGTGTCTCGGCGTCAGAAGCTTTCTTT. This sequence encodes CSASVSASEAFF.

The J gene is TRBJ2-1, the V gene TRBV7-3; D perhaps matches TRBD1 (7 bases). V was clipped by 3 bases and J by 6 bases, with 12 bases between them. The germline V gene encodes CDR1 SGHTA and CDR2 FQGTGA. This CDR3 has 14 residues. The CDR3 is CASSFQGGRNEQFF. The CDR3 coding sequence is TGTGCCAGCAGCTTTCAGGGGGGCCGCAATGAGCAGTTCTTC.

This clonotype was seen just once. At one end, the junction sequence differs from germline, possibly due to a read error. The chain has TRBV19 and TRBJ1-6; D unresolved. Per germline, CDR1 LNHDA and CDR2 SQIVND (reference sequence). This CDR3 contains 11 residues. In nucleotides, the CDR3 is TGTGTCAGTAGTAAAGGATCACCCCTCCACTTT. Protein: CVSSKGSPLHF.

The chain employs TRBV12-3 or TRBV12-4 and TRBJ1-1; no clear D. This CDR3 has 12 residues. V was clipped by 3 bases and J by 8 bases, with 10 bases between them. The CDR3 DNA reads TGTGCCAGCAGTTTGCCCGGGAAAGAAGCTTTCTTT. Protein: CASSLPGKEAFF.

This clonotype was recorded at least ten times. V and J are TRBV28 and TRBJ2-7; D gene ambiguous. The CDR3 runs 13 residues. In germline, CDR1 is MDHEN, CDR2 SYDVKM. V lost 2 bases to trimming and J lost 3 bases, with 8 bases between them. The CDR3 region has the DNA TGTGCCAGCAGTTTAAGAGTTGGCTACGAGCAGTACTTC. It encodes CASSLRVGYEQYF.

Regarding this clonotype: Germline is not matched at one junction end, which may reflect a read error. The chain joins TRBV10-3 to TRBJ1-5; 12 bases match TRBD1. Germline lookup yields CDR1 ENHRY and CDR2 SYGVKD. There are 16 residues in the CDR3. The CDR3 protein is CASSYSGTGGVQPQHF. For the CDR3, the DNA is TGTGCCAGCAGTTACTCCGGGACAGGGGGCGTTCAGCCCCAGCATTTT.

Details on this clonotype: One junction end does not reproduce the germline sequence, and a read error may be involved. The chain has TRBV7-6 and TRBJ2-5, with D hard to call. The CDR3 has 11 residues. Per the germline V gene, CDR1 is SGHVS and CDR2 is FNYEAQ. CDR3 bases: TGTGCCAGCAGTTTAAAAGAGACCCAGTGCTTC. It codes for CASSLKETQCF.

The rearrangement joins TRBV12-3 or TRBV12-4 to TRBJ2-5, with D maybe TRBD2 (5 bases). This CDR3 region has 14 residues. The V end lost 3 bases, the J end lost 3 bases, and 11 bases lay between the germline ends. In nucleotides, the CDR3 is TGTGCCAGCAGTTTGGGGAGTCTGGAAGAGACCCAGTACTTC. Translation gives CASSLGSLEETQYF.

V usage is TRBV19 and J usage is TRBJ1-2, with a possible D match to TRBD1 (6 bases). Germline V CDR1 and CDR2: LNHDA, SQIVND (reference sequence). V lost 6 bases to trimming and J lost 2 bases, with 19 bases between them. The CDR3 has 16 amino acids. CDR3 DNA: TGTGCCAGTAGGAGGAACTCTGGGGGCGCGAACTATGGCTACACCTTC. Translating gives CASRRNSGGANYGYTF.

CDR3 residues: CSARGSSGGRETQYF. CDR3 coding DNA: TGCAGTGCTAGAGGGTCTAGCGGGGGGCGTGAGACCCAGTACTTC. The chain carries TRBV20-1 and TRBJ2-5; 11 positions match TRBD2. Trimming took 1 base from V and 5 from J; bases not matched to a gene: 6. CDR1 and CDR2 (germline): DFQATT, SNEGSKA (reference sequence). CDR3 length: 15 amino acids.

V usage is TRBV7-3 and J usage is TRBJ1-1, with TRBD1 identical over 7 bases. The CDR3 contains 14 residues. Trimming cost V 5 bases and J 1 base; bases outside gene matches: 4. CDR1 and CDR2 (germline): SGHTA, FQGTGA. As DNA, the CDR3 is TGTGCCAGCAGCGCACAGGGGCAGAACACTGAAGCTTTCTTT. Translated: CASSAQGQNTEAFF.

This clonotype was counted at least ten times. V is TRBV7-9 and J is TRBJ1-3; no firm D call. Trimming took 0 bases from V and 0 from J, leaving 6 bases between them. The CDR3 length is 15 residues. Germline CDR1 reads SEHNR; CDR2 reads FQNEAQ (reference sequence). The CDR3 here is CASSLAESSGNTIYF. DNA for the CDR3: TGTGCCAGCAGCTTAGCGGAAAGCTCTGGAAACACCATATATTTT. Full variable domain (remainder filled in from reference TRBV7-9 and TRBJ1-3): DTGVSQNPRHKITKRGQNVTFRCDPISEHNRLYWYRQTLGQGPEFLTYFQNEAQLEKSRLLSDRFSAERPKGSFSTLEIQRTEQGDSAMYLCASSLAESSGNTIYFGEGSWLTVV.

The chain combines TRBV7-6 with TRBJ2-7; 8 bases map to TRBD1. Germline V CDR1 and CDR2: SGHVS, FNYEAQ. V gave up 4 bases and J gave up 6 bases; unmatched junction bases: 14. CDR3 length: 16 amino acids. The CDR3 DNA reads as TGTGCCAGCAGCTCTGGGCCGTTCGGACAGGGCGCCGAGCAGTACTTC. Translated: CASSSGPFGQGAEQYF.

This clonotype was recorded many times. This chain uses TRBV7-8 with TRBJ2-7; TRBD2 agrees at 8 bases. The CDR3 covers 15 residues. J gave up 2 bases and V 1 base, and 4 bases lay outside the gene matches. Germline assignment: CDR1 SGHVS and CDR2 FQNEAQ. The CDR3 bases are TGTGCCAGCAGCTTAGTGGGCGGGGGGCCCTACGAGCAGTACTTC. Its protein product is CASSLVGGGPYEQYF.

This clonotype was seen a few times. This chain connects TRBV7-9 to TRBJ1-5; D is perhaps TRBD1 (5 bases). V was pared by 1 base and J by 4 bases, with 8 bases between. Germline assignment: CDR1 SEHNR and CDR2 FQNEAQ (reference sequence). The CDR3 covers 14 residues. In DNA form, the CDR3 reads TGTGCCAGCAGCTTAGGACAGACTAATCAGCCCCAGCATTTT. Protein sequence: CASSLGQTNQPQHF.

The DNA for the CDR3 is TGCGCCAGCAGCTTGGCGTCAGGGGTTCCCGAGCAGTACTTC. Protein product: CASSLASGVPEQYF. This chain connects TRBV5-1 to TRBJ2-7; D possibly corresponds to TRBD1 (6 bases). Trimming removed 0 bases at V and 6 bases at J, with 13 bases between. CDR3 length: 14 residues. Per germline, CDR1 SGHRS and CDR2 YFSETQ.